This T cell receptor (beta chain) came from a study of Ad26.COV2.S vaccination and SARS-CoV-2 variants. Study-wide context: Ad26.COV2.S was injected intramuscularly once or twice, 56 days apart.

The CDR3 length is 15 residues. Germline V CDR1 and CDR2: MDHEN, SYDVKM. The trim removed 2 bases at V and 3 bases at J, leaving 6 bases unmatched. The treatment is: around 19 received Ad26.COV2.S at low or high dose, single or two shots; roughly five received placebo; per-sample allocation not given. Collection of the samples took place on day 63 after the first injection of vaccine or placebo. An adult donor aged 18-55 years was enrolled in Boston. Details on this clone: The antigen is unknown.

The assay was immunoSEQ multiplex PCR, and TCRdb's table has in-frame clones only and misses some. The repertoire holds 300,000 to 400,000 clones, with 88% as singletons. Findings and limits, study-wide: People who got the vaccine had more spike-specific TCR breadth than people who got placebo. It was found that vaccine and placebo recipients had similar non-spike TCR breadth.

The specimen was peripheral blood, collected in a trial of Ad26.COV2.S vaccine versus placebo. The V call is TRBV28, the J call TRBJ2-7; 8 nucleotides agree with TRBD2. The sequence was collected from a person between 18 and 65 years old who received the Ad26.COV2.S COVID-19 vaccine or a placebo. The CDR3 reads CASSLRASGFYEQYF. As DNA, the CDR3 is TGTGCCAGCAGTTTAAGAGCTAGCGGGTTCTACGAGCAGTACTTC.